The 4 T cell receptor beta chains given below trace back to one sample, sequenced in a study of blood T cells in healthy people across ages. Next came a second PCR, run for roughly 6 to 11 cycles, which used a sample-barcoded 5' primer along with a J-beta primer mix. Each CDR3 protein gets one entry after TCRdb re-called the 5' RACE reads with MiXCR. The sample consists of about a million distinct CDR3 sequences, approximately 49% of them appearing once. The sample was blood. Receptor source: a man in his thirties or forties in good health.

CDR3 sequence: CASSTGTDYYEQYF. CDR3 nucleotide sequence: TGTGCCAGCAGTACCGGGACGGACTACTACGAGCAGTACTTC. The chain links TRBV2 to TRBJ2-7, with D perhaps matching TRBD2 (6 bases). Germline V lookup: CDR1 SNHLY, CDR2 FYNNEI. Trimming pared 5 bases from V and 3 bases from J, leaving 14 bases between. The CDR3 runs 14 residues.

This chain joins TRBV20-1 and TRBJ1-2; D remains unclear. This CDR3 contains 14 residues. The ends were cut back, 6 bases at V and 8 bases at J, with 22 bases in the middle. Germline CDR1 is DFQATT and CDR2 is SNEGSKA (reference sequence). The CDR3 sequence is CSASGAPVGGGYTF. CDR3 in DNA: TGCAGTGCCTCGGGAGCCCCTGTCGGAGGAGGCTACACCTTC.

This clonotype occurred a few times. The V call is TRBV7-2, the J call TRBJ2-1; D gene ambiguous. V was clipped by 0 bases and J by 7 bases, with 19 bases between them. This CDR3 has 17 amino acids. Per the germline V gene, CDR1 is SGHTA and CDR2 is FQGNSA. CDR3 amino acids: CASSLAGQPSRGNEQFF. CDR3 DNA sequence: TGTGCCAGCAGCTTAGCTGGCCAACCGAGCCGCGGTAATGAGCAGTTCTTC.

This clonotype has more than one count but fewer than ten. The chain has TRBV5-1 and TRBJ2-1; D is perhaps TRBD1 (6 bases). Germline V gene data show CDR1 as SGHRS and CDR2 as YFSETQ. There are 12 residues in the CDR3. Trimming shortened V by 1 base and J by 10 bases, and 9 bases separated the two germline ends. CDR3 protein: CASSLPGDEQFF. The CDR3 bases are TGCGCCAGCAGCTTGCCAGGGGACGAGCAGTTCTTC.